This entry is about one TCR beta chain. This clone appeared a single time. Its recognized antigen is unknown. No clone much larger than this one lies a single base away; base qualities are absent. The method was the immunoSEQ multiplex PCR assay. Imported from immuneACCESS, the table was reduced by TCRdb to in-frame sequences with V and J called. These copies leave out some clones; in studies compared against another copy, an unresolved V gene accounts for under half, and the cause of the remainder is not known. This sample has some 74,000 clones in its table, and about 92% of those were observed once. Together, the top ten hold 2% to 2.5% of the sample. This sample was included in a study of T cell changes during pregnancy in multiple sclerosis (dated by TCRdb to between 2018 and 2021). Regarding the complete study: In women with multiple sclerosis, the researchers looked at how the T cell repertoire shifted as pregnancy progressed.

Inclusive of the bounding cysteine and phenylalanine, the CDR3 is 14 residues long. The DNA shown is the 42-base CDR3, in frame from base 1. CDR1 is given as SEHNR and CDR2 as FQNEAQ, both from the germline V gene (reference sequence). V gives up 6 bases and J gives up 1 base, and the segment between their germline ends measures 10 bases. The starting material was peripheral blood, obtained before pregnancy. The receptor chain draws on TRBV7-9 and TRBJ2-1; the best D guess is TRBD2, with 6 bases matching. The TCR originated in a female donor with multiple sclerosis, enrolled in a pregnancy study. The CDR3 amino acid sequence is: CASRAGNSYNEQFF. The nucleotide sequence is TGTGCCAGCAGGGCGGGAAATTCCTACAATGAGCAGTTCTTC.